This T cell receptor (beta chain) was identified in a study of cytomegalovirus exposure and HLA in healthy donors. The study sampled nominally healthy donors, though unrecorded immune exposures were likely. The PCR employed 60 Vbeta primers together with 13 Jbeta primers. Libraries were prepared by immunoSEQ multiplex PCR; TCRdb keeps only in-frame clonotypes and omits some of them. Of roughly 63,000 clones in the sample, about three quarters were seen once. Germline V gene data show CDR1 as SGHRS and CDR2 as YFSETQ. J was trimmed by 8 bases and V by 3 bases; bases with no gene match: 5. The CDR3 extends over 15 amino acids.

V gene TRBV5-1 combines with J gene TRBJ1-6; 10 positions match TRBD1. The sample taken for sequencing was PBMCs. This TCR came from a man aged 45-65 years in good health and CMV-seropositive. The CDR3 nucleotides are TGCGCCAGCAGCTCCATTGGGACAGGGGATTCACCCCTCCACTTT. Encoded protein: CASSSIGTGDSPLHF.